Below, 4 T cell receptor beta chains from the same sample are listed, as sequenced in a study of PD-1 blockade in classical Hodgkin lymphoma. Repertoires were generated with immunoSEQ multiplex PCR, while TCRdb's copy carries only in-frame clones and drops some. The sample has over 20,000 clones, around 85% seen once; the top ten hold 10% to 15%. The time point here: cycle 4 day 1 (C4D1), after more than five weeks of nivolumab. Each patient relapsed following autologous stem cell transplantation, and prior brentuximab vedotin exposure differed. Sequencing used peripheral blood mononuclear cells (PBMCs), obtained before the fourth cycle of nivolumab. The receptors originated from a human donor with classical Hodgkin lymphoma.

The genes are TRBV4-1 and TRBJ2-7; D remains unclear. Germline V CDR1 and CDR2: MGHRA, YSYEKL. The CDR3 contains 14 residues. Deletions cut 1 base from V and 2 bases from J, with 9 bases between. CDR3 protein: CASSQATAAYEQYF. DNA for the CDR3: TGCGCCAGCAGCCAAGCTACAGCTGCCTACGAGCAGTACTTC.

In nucleotides, the CDR3 is TGTGCCAGCAGTGACCTATCTTACTACGAGCAGTACTTC. Protein: CASSDLSYYEQYF. The rearrangement uses TRBV2 and TRBJ2-7; D is undetermined. Germline assignment: CDR1 SNHLY and CDR2 FYNNEI. This CDR3 contains 13 residues. Trimming left V 3 bases short and J 3 bases short, with 9 bases between.

The chain joins TRBV25-1 to TRBJ2-1, with D unresolved. With 3 bases removed from V and 4 bases from J, the gap between germline ends came to 1 base. Germline V gene data show CDR1 as MGHDK and CDR2 as SYGVNS. The length of the CDR3 is 11 residues. The CDR3 coding sequence is TGTGCCAGCAGTGATTACAATGAGCAGTTCTTC. As protein: CASSDYNEQFF.

The chain carries TRBV10-3 and TRBJ2-3; 8 bases match TRBD1. The junction had 12 bases not matched to a gene; V was cut back by 6 bases and J by 1 base. Germline V gives CDR1 ENHRY, CDR2 SYGVKD. This CDR3 has 17 amino acids. The CDR3 loop is CAIRAGTGKLGTDTQYF. The CDR3 nucleotides are TGTGCCATCAGGGCCGGGACAGGAAAGCTGGGCACAGATACGCAGTATTTT.